These 21 T cell receptor beta chains were all obtained from the same sample, sequenced in a study of T cell responses to AZD1222 COVID-19 vaccine. Here immunoSEQ multiplex PCR was the method, and the copy in TCRdb shows in-frame clones only, minus some. Here the sample spans about 150,000 clones, approximately 90% being singletons. The material sequenced was peripheral blood, taken 28 days after the second AZD1222 dose. Source of these receptors: an adult who received the AZD1222 COVID-19 vaccine.

This chain links TRBV15 with TRBJ1-2, with unresolved D. The CDR3 runs to 18 residues. Trimming removed 0 bases from V and 4 bases from J, with 21 bases in between. CDR1 is LNHNV, CDR2 YYDKDF, per germline (reference sequence). The chain's CDR3 is CATSRDLGQAGRFYGYTF. CDR3 nucleotide sequence: TGTGCCACCAGCAGAGATTTGGGTCAGGCAGGCCGCTTCTATGGCTACACCTTC.

The chain is built from TRBV30 and TRBJ1-1, with D unresolved. With 5 bases removed from V and 5 bases from J, the gap between germline ends came to 12 bases. CDR3 size: 12 residues. Germline V gene lookup returns CDR1 GTSNPN and CDR2 SVGIG (reference sequence). The CDR3 DNA sequence: TGTGCCTGGGACCGTCCAGGAACTGAAGCTTTCTTT. Protein sequence: CAWDRPGTEAFF.

This chain links TRBV19 with TRBJ1-4; no clear D gene. CDR3 length equals 13 residues. Germline assignment: CDR1 LNHDA and CDR2 SQIVND (reference sequence). Trimming pared 6 bases from V and 4 bases from J, leaving 9 bases between. The CDR3 loop reads CASRTRSNEKLFF. The CDR3 nucleotides are TGTGCCAGTAGGACCCGGAGTAATGAAAAACTGTTTTTT.

The chain recombines TRBV4-1 with TRBJ2-7, with 7 nucleotides matching TRBD2. Per germline, CDR1 MGHRA and CDR2 YSYEKL. The CDR3 loop spans 16 amino acids. V lost 1 base, J lost 0 bases, and 6 bases stayed unmatched. The CDR3 DNA reads TGCGCCAGCAGCCAAGGTCCTGGCGGGAGCTCCTACGAGCAGTACTTC. It encodes CASSQGPGGSSYEQYF.

The chain combines TRBV4-3 with TRBJ1-3; D is possibly TRBD1 (5 bases). The CDR3 consists of 15 residues. The ends were cut back, 0 bases at V and 2 bases at J, with 8 bases in the middle. Germline values: CDR1 LGHNA, CDR2 YSLEER. The CDR3 loop is CASSQDAGTGNTIYF. The DNA for the CDR3 is TGCGCCAGCAGCCAAGATGCAGGGACTGGAAACACCATATATTTT.

In DNA form, the CDR3 reads TGTGCCAGCAGCTTCCGGACTAGCGGGAGGAACGGGGATACGCAGTATTTT. This gives the protein CASSFRTSGRNGDTQYF. The J gene is TRBJ2-3, the V gene TRBV5-5; 14 bases map to TRBD2. The V and J ends lost 2 bases and 6 bases, in that order; junction bases with no gene match: 8. CDR3 length equals 17 residues. Germline loops: CDR1 SGHKS, CDR2 YYEKEE (reference sequence).

This clone was detected only a few times. This chain joins TRBV6-4 and TRBJ2-3; no clear D gene. The CDR3 has 14 residues. The ends were cut back, 4 bases at V and 1 base at J, with 9 bases in the middle. Germline assignment: CDR1 MRHNA and CDR2 SNTAGT. The CDR3 loop reads CASSASFGTDTQYF. The CDR3, as DNA: TGTGCCAGCAGTGCCAGCTTCGGCACAGATACGCAGTATTTT.

With regard to this clone: The same CDR3 can be traced to other DNA sequences in this sample. The chain links TRBV6-5 to TRBJ1-2; 7 positions agree with TRBD1. Germline V gene sequence: CDR1 MNHEY, CDR2 SVGAGI. With V trimmed by 6 bases and J by 3 bases, 4 bases remained unmatched. This CDR3 comprises 13 residues. The chain's CDR3 is CASRPGTDYGYTF. DNA for the CDR3: TGTGCCAGCAGGCCCGGGACAGACTATGGCTACACCTTC.

The chain employs TRBV28 and TRBJ1-6; D unresolved. The V end lost 3 bases, the J end lost 6 bases, and 9 bases lay between the germline ends. CDR3 length: 14 residues. Germline V gives CDR1 MDHEN, CDR2 SYDVKM. The CDR3 spells CASSFRVLNSPLHF. The CDR3 coding sequence is TGTGCCAGCAGTTTTAGGGTACTTAATTCACCCCTCCACTTT.

The gene calls are TRBV11-3 and TRBJ2-1; 9 nucleotides align to TRBD1. The CDR3 loop spans 15 amino acids. Germline CDR1 is SGHNT and CDR2 is YENEEA. V gave up 0 bases and J gave up 4 bases; unmatched junction bases: 1. The CDR3 DNA reads as TGTGCCAGCAGCTTAGAGGGACAGGGATACAATGAGCAGTTCTTC. Encoded protein: CASSLEGQGYNEQFF.

The rearrangement links TRBV7-2 to TRBJ2-7, with TRBD2 matching 10 bases. V lost 5 bases and J lost 4; bases outside the gene matches: 8. The CDR3 runs 15 residues. The germline V gene encodes CDR1 SGHTA and CDR2 FQGNSA. The CDR3 DNA reads as TGTGCCAGCAGCGCGTCAGGACTAGCGGATTACGAGCAGTACTTC. As protein: CASSASGLADYEQYF.

The CDR3 here is CASSPPSAATDTQYF. The CDR3 DNA is TGTGCCAGCAGCCCGCCGTCTGCGGCGACAGATACGCAGTATTTT. V and J are TRBV9 and TRBJ2-3; D gene uncertain. CDR1 is SGDLS and CDR2 is YYNGEE in the germline V gene. This CDR3 is built from 15 residues. Deletions cut 4 bases from V and 3 bases from J, with 15 bases between.

This chain links TRBV7-2 with TRBJ1-6; 8 positions match TRBD1. The J segment lost 0 bases and the V segment lost 2 bases, leaving 6 bases of the junction unmatched. This CDR3 is built from 18 residues. Per germline, CDR1 SGHTA and CDR2 FQGNSA. The CDR3 here is CASSLRQGASSYNSPLHF. The CDR3 nucleotides read TGTGCCAGCAGCTTAAGGCAGGGGGCAAGCTCCTATAATTCACCCCTCCACTTT.

This sequence joins TRBV7-2 and TRBJ1-1; 12 bases agree with TRBD1. The J segment lost 4 bases and the V segment lost 0 bases, leaving 3 bases of the junction unmatched. CDR1 is SGHTA, CDR2 FQGNSA, per germline. The CDR3 is 16 amino acids. Here the CDR3 DNA reads TGTGCCAGCAGCTTAGCTGGGACAGGGGGCCTCACTGAAGCTTTCTTT. Its translation is CASSLAGTGGLTEAFF.

The genes are TRBV7-9 and TRBJ2-5; D call uncertain. Trimming cost V 2 bases and J 0 bases, with 10 bases left between them. The CDR3 extends over 15 amino acids. Per the germline V gene, CDR1 is SEHNR and CDR2 is FQNEAQ (reference sequence). The CDR3: CASSLIRYHQETQYF. Here the CDR3 DNA reads TGTGCCAGCAGCTTAATCCGCTACCACCAAGAGACCCAGTACTTC.

For the CDR3, the DNA is TGCAGCGCCGCAGGGACTAGCGGGAATAATGAGCAGTTCTTC. Translation: CSAAGTSGNNEQFF. This rearrangement joins TRBV29-1 to TRBJ2-1, with 13 bases identical to TRBD2. Trimming at V came to 7 bases and at J to 7 bases, leaving 7 bases not matched to a gene. This CDR3 has 14 residues. CDR1 SQVTM and CDR2 ANQGSEA come from the germline V gene.

The rearrangement joins TRBV28 to TRBJ2-7; tentatively, D is TRBD2 (6 bases). This CDR3 has 15 amino acids. V gave up 0 bases and J gave up 0 bases, with 9 bases separating them. CDR1 and CDR2 from the germline V gene are MDHEN and SYDVKM. The CDR3 reads CASSLWAGSSYEQYF. In DNA, the CDR3 is TGTGCCAGCAGTTTATGGGCCGGGAGCTCCTACGAGCAGTACTTC.

This clone is a singleton in its sample. The genes are TRBV5-1 and TRBJ1-1; D is ambiguous. The CDR3 contains 16 residues. Germline CDR1 reads SGHRS; CDR2 reads YFSETQ. V was trimmed by 4 bases and J by 0 bases, leaving 16 bases between them. As DNA, the CDR3 is TGCGCCAGCAGCCCCGAGGTGCCGTTCATGAACACTGAAGCTTTCTTT. Encoded protein: CASSPEVPFMNTEAFF.

The V and J genes are TRBV6-5 and TRBJ1-1, with no clear D. From germline, CDR1 is MNHEY and CDR2 SVGAGI. The CDR3 runs to 13 residues. Trimming took off 6 bases at V and 6 bases at J, with 14 bases between the two ends. CDR3 amino acids: CASSPRLEAEAFF. The DNA for the CDR3 is TGTGCCAGCAGCCCAAGACTGGAAGCTGAAGCTTTCTTT.

This clone was recorded once. The chain employs TRBV7-2 and TRBJ1-2; the D is unclear. This CDR3 comprises 13 residues. Trimming cost V 5 bases and J 4 bases, with 11 bases left between them. Germline values: CDR1 SGHTA, CDR2 FQGNSA. The CDR3 DNA is TGTGCCAGCAGCGTTCGGCGTCGCTATGGCTACACCTTC. This encodes CASSVRRRYGYTF.

The chain recombines TRBV7-8 with TRBJ2-7; 14 bases map to TRBD2. V lost 2 bases to trimming and J lost 5 bases; unmatched junction nucleotides: 11. This CDR3 region has 18 residues. Germline loops: CDR1 SGHVS, CDR2 FQNEAQ. The CDR3: CASSLRRLAGGQWDEQYF. As DNA, the CDR3 is TGTGCCAGCAGCTTACGCAGACTAGCGGGAGGGCAGTGGGACGAGCAGTACTTC.